The rows below give T cell receptor beta chains drawn from one sample of a study of cytomegalovirus exposure and HLA in healthy donors. Method: immunoSEQ multiplex PCR; TCRdb's copy keeps in-frame clones and lacks some. The sample includes more than 150,000 clones, around 80% of them seen just once. The material sequenced was PBMCs. Receptor source: a girl under 18 in good health and CMV-seropositive. Each CDR3 is given with its conserved first and last residue. The order of the fields is J gene, D gene, V gene, CDR3 DNA, CDR3 protein. A D gene is named only where the DNA matches it firmly.

j_call: TRBJ2-2; d_call: NA; v_call: TRBV5-1; cdr3_nt: TGCGCCAGCAATCCAGTCAAGAACACCGGGGAGCTGTTTTTT; cdr3_aa: CASNPVKNTGELFF
j_call: TRBJ2-2; d_call: TRBD2; v_call: TRBV4-1; cdr3_nt: TGCGCCACCGGACTAGCTCTAAGCGGGGAGCTGTTTTTT; cdr3_aa: CATGLALSGELFF
j_call: TRBJ2-7; d_call: TRBD1; v_call: TRBV5-6; cdr3_nt: TGTGCCAGCAGCTTGTGGGACAGGGAACACGAGCAGTACTTC; cdr3_aa: CASSLWDREHEQYF
j_call: TRBJ1-5; d_call: NA; v_call: TRBV6-1; cdr3_nt: TGTGCCAGCAGTGAATCAGGGGCCCGCAATCAGCCCCAGCATTTT; cdr3_aa: CASSESGARNQPQHF
j_call: TRBJ2-7; d_call: NA; v_call: TRBV7-6; cdr3_nt: TGTGCCAGCAGCTCCCAGCGGTCCTCCTACGAGCAGTACTTC; cdr3_aa: CASSSQRSSYEQYF
j_call: TRBJ1-5; d_call: NA; v_call: TRBV10-3; cdr3_nt: TGTGCCATCGGAGGAGCGTCAGAGGGCCAGCCCCAGCATTTT; cdr3_aa: CAIGGASEGQPQHF
j_call: TRBJ2-5; d_call: TRBD2; v_call: TRBV10-3; cdr3_nt: TGTGCCATCAGTGTGGCGGGAGACGAGACCCAGTACTTC; cdr3_aa: CAISVAGDETQYF
j_call: TRBJ2-7; d_call: NA; v_call: TRBV2; cdr3_nt: TGTGCCAGCAGTGGGAGGGACGGCGCCTACGAGCAGTACTTC; cdr3_aa: CASSGRDGAYEQYF
j_call: TRBJ1-5; d_call: NA; v_call: TRBV6-5; cdr3_nt: TGTGCCAGCCAGCAGATGGGGGGTCAGCCCCAGCATTTT; cdr3_aa: CASQQMGGQPQHF
j_call: TRBJ2-5; d_call: NA; v_call: TRBV2; cdr3_nt: TGTGCCAGCAACCCGGGACTCCACCAAGAGACCCAGTACTTC; cdr3_aa: CASNPGLHQETQYF
j_call: TRBJ2-7; d_call: NA; v_call: TRBV19; cdr3_nt: TGTGCCAGTAGTATCGTCGGGGGGACATACGAGCAGTACTTC; cdr3_aa: CASSIVGGTYEQYF
j_call: TRBJ1-5; d_call: NA; v_call: TRBV27; cdr3_nt: TGTGCCAGCAGTTTGATTCTTCCGGTTAATCAGCCCCAGCATTTT; cdr3_aa: CASSLILPVNQPQHF
j_call: TRBJ2-5; d_call: TRBD2; v_call: TRBV10-3; cdr3_nt: TGTGCCAGTGAAAGCGGGAGAGGGGAGACCCAGTACTTC; cdr3_aa: CASESGRGETQYF
j_call: TRBJ2-5; d_call: NA; v_call: TRBV7-2; cdr3_nt: TGTGCCAGCAGCTTACCGCGGGGCAGCCAAGAGACCCAGTACTTC; cdr3_aa: CASSLPRGSQETQYF
j_call: TRBJ2-4; d_call: TRBD1; v_call: TRBV7-9; cdr3_nt: TGTGCCAGCAGCTTTGACAGGGGAAAAAACATTCAGTACTTC; cdr3_aa: CASSFDRGKNIQYF
j_call: TRBJ2-7; d_call: NA; v_call: TRBV5-1; cdr3_nt: TGCGCCAGCAGCTTAAATGGCCCATACGAGCAGTACTTC; cdr3_aa: CASSLNGPYEQYF